This T cell receptor (beta chain) is from a study of vaccination and CD4 T cells after COVID-19. In the study overall: Investigators sampled a few convalescent patients at day 14 and days 161 to 241 post-vaccination.

For this clonotype: Its antigen is unidentified.

CD4+ T cells that had been cultured provided DNA sequenced with the Oncomine TCR Beta short-read assay. MiXCR, run by TCRdb on the PCR reads, gives a single entry per CDR3 protein. This table holds about 16,000 distinct CDR3 sequences, roughly half found once. Documented time point: late sampling 161 to 241 days after vaccination in three convalescent patients. Treatment here: approximately nine-day PBMC culture with coronavirus spike peptide pools or control peptides (ViraFEST assay). This sequence originates from a human donor who had recovered from COVID-19. The material was CD4+ T cells from blood, cultured in vitro, obtained about 7 months after SARS-CoV-2 vaccination.

CDR3 DNA: TGTGCCATCAGTGACGGCACAGGCGAGCAGTACTTC. Translated: CAISDGTGEQYF. The rearrangement links TRBV10-3 to TRBJ2-7; a weak D match, TRBD1 (5 bases). CDR3 length equals 12 residues. Germline-derived CDR1 and CDR2 are ENHRY and SYGVKD. V gave up 3 bases and J gave up 6 bases, with 9 bases separating them.